This T cell receptor beta chain was retrieved from a study of response to subunit inactivated influenza vaccine. A remark on this clonotype: What it binds is unknown.

Study conclusions and caveats: Authors proposed each seasonal influenza vaccination draws in few new T cells.

TCRdb recomputed calls from the RT-PCR reads with MiXCR, one row per CDR3 protein. The table lists 450,000 to 550,000 distinct CDR3 sequences, 25% of them singletons. Sequenced material: CD4+ T cells sorted from PBMCs, taken about 5 days after vaccination. The clonotype originates from a man aged 45-60 years who received an inactivated influenza vaccine.

For the CDR3, the DNA is TGTGCCAGCAGACCCCCACAGGGAAACTATGGCTACACCTTC. It encodes CASRPPQGNYGYTF. This chain uses TRBV12-3 or TRBV12-4 with TRBJ1-2; TRBD1 is a possible D gene (6 bases). CDR3 length equals 14 residues. Trimming removed 6 bases at V and 2 bases at J, with 13 bases between.